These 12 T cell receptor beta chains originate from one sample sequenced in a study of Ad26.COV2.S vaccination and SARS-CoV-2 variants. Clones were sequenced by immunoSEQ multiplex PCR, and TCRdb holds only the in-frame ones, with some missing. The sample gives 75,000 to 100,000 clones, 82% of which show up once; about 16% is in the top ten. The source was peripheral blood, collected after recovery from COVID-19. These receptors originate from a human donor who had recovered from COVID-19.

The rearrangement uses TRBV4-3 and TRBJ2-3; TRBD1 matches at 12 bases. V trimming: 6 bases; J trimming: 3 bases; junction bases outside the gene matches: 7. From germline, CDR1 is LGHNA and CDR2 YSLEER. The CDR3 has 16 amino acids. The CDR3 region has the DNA TGCGCCAGCAGTACCGGGACAGGGGGCTTGACAGATACGCAGTATTTT. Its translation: CASSTGTGGLTDTQYF.

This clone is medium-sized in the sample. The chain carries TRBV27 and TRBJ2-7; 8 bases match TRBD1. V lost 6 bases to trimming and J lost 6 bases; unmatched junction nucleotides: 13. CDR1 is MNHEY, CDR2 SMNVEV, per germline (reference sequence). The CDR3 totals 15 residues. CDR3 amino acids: CASRSSGTGRREQYF. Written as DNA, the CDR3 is TGTGCCAGCAGGTCCTCCGGGACAGGTCGCCGCGAGCAGTACTTC.

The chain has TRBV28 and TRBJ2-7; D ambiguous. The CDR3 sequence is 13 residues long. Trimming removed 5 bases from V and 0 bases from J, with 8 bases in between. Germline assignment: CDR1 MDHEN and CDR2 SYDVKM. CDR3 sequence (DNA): TGTGCCAGCAGTGACCCCCCCTCCTACGAGCAGTACTTC. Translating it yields CASSDPPSYEQYF.

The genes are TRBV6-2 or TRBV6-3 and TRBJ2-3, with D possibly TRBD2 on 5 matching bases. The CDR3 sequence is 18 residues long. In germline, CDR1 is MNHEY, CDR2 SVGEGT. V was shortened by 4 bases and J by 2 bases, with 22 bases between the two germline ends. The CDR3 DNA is TGTGCCAGCAGTTCCCCGACGGGTGGCGGGCGATTCACAGATACGCAGTATTTT. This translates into CASSSPTGGGRFTDTQYF.

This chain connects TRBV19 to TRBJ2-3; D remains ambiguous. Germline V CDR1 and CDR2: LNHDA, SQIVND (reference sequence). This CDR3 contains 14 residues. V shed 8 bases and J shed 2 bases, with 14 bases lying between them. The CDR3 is CASAPWSLTDTQYF. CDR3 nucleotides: TGTGCCAGTGCCCCATGGAGTCTCACAGATACGCAGTATTTT. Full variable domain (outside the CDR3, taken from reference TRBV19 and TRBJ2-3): DGGITQSPKYLFRKEGQNVTLSCEQNLNHDAMYWYRQDPGQGLRLIYYSQIVNDFQKGDIAEGYSVSREKKESFPLTVTSAQKNPTAFYLCASAPWSLTDTQYFGPGTRLTVL.

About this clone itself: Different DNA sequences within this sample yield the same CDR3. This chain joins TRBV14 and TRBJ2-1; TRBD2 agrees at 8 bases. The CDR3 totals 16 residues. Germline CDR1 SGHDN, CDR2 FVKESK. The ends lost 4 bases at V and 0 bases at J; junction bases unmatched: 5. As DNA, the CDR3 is TGTGCCAGCAGCCTGCGGCTAGCGGGCTCCTACAATGAGCAGTTCTTC. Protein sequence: CASSLRLAGSYNEQFF.

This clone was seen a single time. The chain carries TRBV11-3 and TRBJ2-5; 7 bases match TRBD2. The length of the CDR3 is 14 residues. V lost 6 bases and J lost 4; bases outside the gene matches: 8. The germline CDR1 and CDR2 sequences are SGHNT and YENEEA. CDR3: CASRLGGSGETQYF. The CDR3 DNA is TGTGCCAGCAGACTAGGCGGGAGCGGAGAGACCCAGTACTTC.

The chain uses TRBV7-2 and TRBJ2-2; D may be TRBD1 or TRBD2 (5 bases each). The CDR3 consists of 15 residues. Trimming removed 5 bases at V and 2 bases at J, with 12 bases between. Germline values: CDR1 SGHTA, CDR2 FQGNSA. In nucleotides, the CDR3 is TGTGCCAGCAGCGGGCCGGGACGTAACACCGGGGAGCTGTTTTTT. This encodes CASSGPGRNTGELFF.

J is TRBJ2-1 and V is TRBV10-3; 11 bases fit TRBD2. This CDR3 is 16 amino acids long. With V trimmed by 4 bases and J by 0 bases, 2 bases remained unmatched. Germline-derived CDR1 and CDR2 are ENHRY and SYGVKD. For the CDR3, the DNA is TGTGCCATCAGTGCGGGACTAGCGGCCTCCTACAATGAGCAGTTCTTC. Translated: CAISAGLAASYNEQFF.

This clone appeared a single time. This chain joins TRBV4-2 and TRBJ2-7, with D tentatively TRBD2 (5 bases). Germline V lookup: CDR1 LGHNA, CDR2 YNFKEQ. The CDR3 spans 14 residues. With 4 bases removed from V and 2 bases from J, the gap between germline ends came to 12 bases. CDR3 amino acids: CASSPRTPPYEQYF. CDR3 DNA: TGTGCCAGCAGCCCCAGGACTCCCCCCTACGAGCAGTACTTC.

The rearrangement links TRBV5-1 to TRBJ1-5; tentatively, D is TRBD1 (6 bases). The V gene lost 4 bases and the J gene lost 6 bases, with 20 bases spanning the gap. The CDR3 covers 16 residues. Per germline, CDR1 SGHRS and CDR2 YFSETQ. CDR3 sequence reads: CASSPGGTAMGQPQHF. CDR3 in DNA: TGCGCCAGCAGCCCGGGGGGCACCGCCATGGGTCAGCCCCAGCATTTT.

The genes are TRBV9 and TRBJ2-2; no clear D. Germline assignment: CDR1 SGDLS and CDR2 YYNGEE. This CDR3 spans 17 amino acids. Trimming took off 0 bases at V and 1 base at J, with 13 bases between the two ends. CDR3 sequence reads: CASSVATRAQNTGELFF. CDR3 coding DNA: TGTGCCAGCAGCGTAGCTACTCGGGCTCAGAACACCGGGGAGCTGTTTTTT.